A single sample is the source of the 22 T cell receptor beta chains below, sequenced in a study of identical twins. TCRdb reprocessed the 5' RACE reads via MiXCR and lists one record per CDR3 protein. The data contain hundreds of thousands of distinct CDR3 sequences, approximately 6.1% of them singletons. The sample consisted of naive T cells sorted from blood. The source of these receptors is a man aged 18 to 35 in good health.

The table lists this clonotype with many counts. The CDR3 here is CSAEPGLVGETQYF. CDR3 coding DNA: TGCAGTGCTGAACCGGGACTAGTTGGAGAGACCCAGTACTTC. This chain links TRBV20-1 with TRBJ2-5, with 8 positions matching TRBD2. With 5 bases clipped from V and 4 bases from J, the junction kept 9 bases outside the gene matches. The CDR3 covers 14 residues. Germline V CDR1 and CDR2: DFQATT, SNEGSKA (reference sequence).

This clonotype was recorded at least ten times. This sequence joins TRBV10-1 and TRBJ2-5, with D perhaps matching TRBD2 (6 bases). Germline CDR1 is WNHNN and CDR2 is SYGVQD (reference sequence). The CDR3 is made up of 16 amino acids. V lost 2 bases, J lost 5 bases, and 18 bases lay in between. CDR3: CASSEAFGTPGETQYF. CDR3 coding DNA: TGCGCCAGCAGTGAGGCCTTCGGGACTCCAGGCGAGACCCAGTACTTC.

There are a few counts of this clonotype. The chain links TRBV2 to TRBJ2-7; D is undetermined. This CDR3 spans 14 amino acids. V lost 4 bases and J 6 bases, leaving 16 bases between the germline ends. Looked up from germline, CDR1 is SNHLY and CDR2 is FYNNEI. CDR3 bases: TGTGCCAGCAGTGCTCCCCTCCATTCCGGCGAGCAGTACGTC. It codes for CASSAPLHSGEQYV.

The chain recombines TRBV27 with TRBJ2-1, with TRBD2 identical over 9 bases. The V segment lost 2 bases and the J segment 6 bases; nucleotides outside the gene matches: 14. Germline V gene data show CDR1 as MNHEY and CDR2 as SMNVEV (reference sequence). There are 18 residues in the CDR3. The CDR3 nucleotides are TGTGCCAGCAGTTTAGGGACTGGGGGGGCTAGCGGGATCAATGAGCAGTTCTTC. Translated: CASSLGTGGASGINEQFF.

This clonotype has a count of ten or more. V gene TRBV29-1 combines with J gene TRBJ2-2; 9 bases agree with TRBD1. From germline, CDR1 is SQVTM and CDR2 ANQGSEA. This CDR3 is 16 amino acids long. V shed 7 bases, J shed 1 base, and the junction held 10 bases outside the gene matches. The DNA for the CDR3 is TGCAGCGCCCGAGCGCCGGGACAGGGGAACACCGGGGAGCTGTTTTTT. Residues: CSARAPGQGNTGELFF.

In this sample, this clonotype turned up many times. The genes are TRBV6-2 or TRBV6-3 and TRBJ2-7, with TRBD1 matching 7 bases. CDR3 length: 15 residues. V dropped 4 bases and J dropped 5; count of bases not matched to a gene: 11. CDR1 is MNHEY, CDR2 SVGEGT, per germline. The CDR3 sequence is CASSSDRDPLHEQYF. Here the CDR3 DNA reads TGTGCCAGCAGTTCAGACAGGGACCCCCTGCACGAGCAGTACTTC.

This clonotype appeared many times. V usage is TRBV6-5 and J usage is TRBJ1-1; 10 nucleotides align to TRBD1. The CDR3 runs to 15 residues. J lost 7 bases, V lost 4 bases, and 9 bases had no gene match. In germline, CDR1 is MNHEY, CDR2 SVGAGI. DNA for the CDR3: TGTGCCAGCAGTTCCCCCGGGACAGGGGTCTTTGAAGCTTTCTTT. Its translation is CASSSPGTGVFEAFF.

The V gene is TRBV6-5, the J gene TRBJ2-1, with 7 bases aligning to TRBD1. The CDR3 spans 15 residues. V shed 0 bases and J 8 bases; nucleotides not matched to a gene: 7. From germline, CDR1 is MNHEY and CDR2 SVGAGI. The CDR3 loop is CASSYSRDRVYEQFF. Here the CDR3 DNA reads TGTGCCAGCAGTTACTCAAGAGACAGGGTCTATGAGCAGTTCTTC.

The rearrangement links TRBV7-8 to TRBJ2-6; D is perhaps TRBD2 (5 bases). Trimming removed 5 bases from V and 4 bases from J, with 18 bases in between. CDR1 SGHVS and CDR2 FQNEAQ come from the germline V gene. The CDR3 sequence is 17 residues long. The CDR3 DNA reads as TGTGCCAGCAGCCAACGCGGGCCCTCGGAGGGGGCCAACGTCCTGACTTTC. Translated: CASSQRGPSEGANVLTF.

The rearrangement uses TRBV7-3 and TRBJ2-5, with D perhaps matching TRBD1 (6 bases). The V end lost 5 bases, the J end lost 5 bases, and 15 bases lay between the germline ends. This CDR3 comprises 14 residues. Germline-derived CDR1 and CDR2 are SGHTA and FQGTGA. CDR3 DNA: TGTGCCAGCAGCCACTCCAGGGGTTCCGAGACCCAGTACTTC. It is translated as CASSHSRGSETQYF. Using reference TRBV7-3 and TRBJ2-5 for the parts outside the CDR3, the full variable domain is GAGVSQTPSNKVTEKGKYVELRCDPISGHTALYWYRQSLGQGPEFLIYFQGTGAADDSGLPNDRFFAVRPEGSVSTLKIQRTERGDSAVYLCASSHSRGSETQYFGPGTRLLVL.

J is TRBJ2-7 and V is TRBV6-2 or TRBV6-3; D remains ambiguous. Germline CDR1 and CDR2: MNHEY and SVGEGT. The CDR3 is made up of 13 amino acids. Trimming took off 2 bases at V and 3 bases at J, with 8 bases between the two ends. CDR3 loop: CASSYGQYYEQYF. The DNA for the CDR3 is TGTGCCAGCAGTTACGGTCAGTACTACGAGCAGTACTTC.

The gene calls are TRBV27 and TRBJ2-5, with 7 nucleotides matching TRBD2. There are 14 residues in the CDR3. Looked up from germline, CDR1 is MNHEY and CDR2 is SMNVEV (reference sequence). J was trimmed by 6 bases and V by 6 bases; bases with no gene match: 10. Here the CDR3 reads CASSQAGLQKTQYF. CDR3 in DNA: TGTGCCAGCAGCCAAGCGGGGCTACAGAAGACCCAGTACTTC.

At least ten counts were recorded for this clonotype. This chain joins TRBV20-1 and TRBJ2-5, with 14 bases identical to TRBD2. V lost 5 bases and J lost 5; bases outside the gene matches: 7. The length of the CDR3 is 15 residues. Germline CDR1 is DFQATT and CDR2 is SNEGSKA (reference sequence). The CDR3 DNA is TGCAGTGCTGAGGGACTAGCGGGAGAGGAGGAGACCCAGTACTTC. It encodes CSAEGLAGEEETQYF.

This clonotype was seen more than once but under ten times. The J gene is TRBJ2-7, the V gene TRBV7-3; D possibly corresponds to TRBD1 (6 bases). CDR3 length equals 14 residues. Looked up from germline, CDR1 is SGHTA and CDR2 is FQGTGA. V was pared by 5 bases and J by 2 bases, with 13 bases between. The CDR3 is CASSLQGPPYEQYF. The CDR3 DNA reads as TGTGCCAGCAGCCTACAGGGACCCCCCTACGAGCAGTACTTC.

The rearrangement links TRBV19 to TRBJ2-4; no clear D. Germline-derived CDR1 and CDR2 are LNHDA and SQIVND (reference sequence). Trimming stripped 1 base from V and 7 bases from J, with 8 bases between. This CDR3 region has 13 residues. CDR3 coding DNA: TGTGCCAGTAGTATAGGCAGCGTGAACATTCAGTACTTC. Its protein is CASSIGSVNIQYF.

This clonotype has a count of ten or more. The chain is built from TRBV20-1 and TRBJ2-7; TRBD1 might be the D (6 bases). Germline CDR1 and CDR2: DFQATT and SNEGSKA (reference sequence). V was clipped by 5 bases and J by 4 bases, with 9 bases between them. CDR3 length: 11 residues. Here the CDR3 DNA reads TGCAGTGCTCCGGACAGTTACGAGCAGTACTTC. Amino acid sequence: CSAPDSYEQYF.

At least ten counts were recorded for this clonotype. V gene TRBV7-9 combines with J gene TRBJ2-2, with TRBD2 as a possible D gene (5 bases). Germline V lookup: CDR1 SEHNR, CDR2 FQNEAQ (reference sequence). Trimming left V 1 base short and J 3 bases short, with 12 bases between. The CDR3 consists of 16 residues. The CDR3 nucleotides read TGTGCCAGCAGCTTAGTAGCGTTCGGCGACACCGGGGAGCTGTTTTTT. It encodes CASSLVAFGDTGELFF. Filled out from reference TRBV7-9 and TRBJ2-2, the complete variable domain reads DTGVSQNPRHKITKRGQNVTFRCDPISEHNRLYWYRQTLGQGPEFLTYFQNEAQLEKSRLLSDRFSAERPKGSFSTLEIQRTEQGDSAMYLCASSLVAFGDTGELFFGEGSRLTVL.

The chain links TRBV7-2 to TRBJ2-1, with TRBD1 as a possible D gene (5 bases). Germline CDR1 is SGHTA and CDR2 is FQGNSA. Trimming cost V 1 base and J 15 bases, with 25 bases left between them. The CDR3 extends over 16 amino acids. CDR3 sequence reads: CASSLVLSAGKDWPFF. The DNA of the CDR3 is TGTGCCAGCAGCTTAGTCCTATCGGCAGGGAAGGATTGGCCGTTCTTC.

This clonotype was seen more than once but under ten times. The rearrangement joins TRBV5-1 to TRBJ1-1; TRBD1 matches 7 bases. V was clipped by 2 bases and J by 3 bases; unmatched bases: 10. CDR1 and CDR2 (germline): SGHRS, YFSETQ. The CDR3 is 16 residues long. CDR3 DNA: TGCGCCAGCAGCTTTATGGCAGGGGGAACCGACACTGAAGCTTTCTTT. The encoded protein is CASSFMAGGTDTEAFF.

A word on this clonotype: In this CDR3 the conserved last residue, phenylalanine or tryptophan, is missing, so a read error is likely. The V call is TRBV27, the J call TRBJ2-1; weak D call: TRBD2 (6 bases). V was shortened by 6 bases and J by 0 bases, with 12 bases between the two germline ends. CDR1 and CDR2 from the germline V gene are MNHEY and SMNVEV (reference sequence). The CDR3 sequence is 15 residues long. This CDR3 is CASSPGVSSYNEQFV. CDR3 bases: TGTGCCAGCAGCCCGGGGGTCAGCTCCTACAATGAGCAGTTCGTC.

There are many counts of this clonotype. J is TRBJ2-3 and V is TRBV29-1; a possible D gene is TRBD1 (5 bases). The CDR3 contains 12 residues. Germline V gene data show CDR1 as SQVTM and CDR2 as ANQGSEA. The V and J ends lost 4 bases and 5 bases respectively, with 10 bases between them. As DNA, the CDR3 is TGCAGCGTTGTACAGGCTATAGATACGCAGTATTTT. It specifies CSVVQAIDTQYF.

This clonotype was found many times. V and J are TRBV4-3 and TRBJ1-2; D perhaps matches TRBD1 (5 bases). Germline V gene sequence: CDR1 LGHNA, CDR2 YSLEER. The CDR3 is 15 residues long. The V gene lost 0 bases and the J gene lost 4 bases, with 12 bases spanning the gap. This chain's CDR3 is CASSQDPRAPYGYTF. The CDR3 coding sequence is TGCGCCAGCAGCCAAGACCCCAGGGCGCCCTATGGCTACACCTTC.